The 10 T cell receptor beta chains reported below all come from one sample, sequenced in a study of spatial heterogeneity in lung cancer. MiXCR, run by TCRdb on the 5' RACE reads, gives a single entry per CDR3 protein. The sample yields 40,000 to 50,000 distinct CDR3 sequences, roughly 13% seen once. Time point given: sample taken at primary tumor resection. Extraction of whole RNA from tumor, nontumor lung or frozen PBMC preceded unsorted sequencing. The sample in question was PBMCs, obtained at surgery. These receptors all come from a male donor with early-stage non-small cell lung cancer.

The DNA for the CDR3 is TGTGCCACCAGCAGAGATTTAGGCCAGGGGAGGACCGGGGAGCTGTTTTTT. This gives the protein CATSRDLGQGRTGELFF. J is TRBJ2-2 and V is TRBV15; tentatively, D is TRBD1 or TRBD2 (6 bases each). Per germline, CDR1 LNHNV and CDR2 YYDKDF (reference sequence). V was cut by 0 bases and J by 5 bases, with 16 bases left in between. This CDR3 is built from 17 residues.

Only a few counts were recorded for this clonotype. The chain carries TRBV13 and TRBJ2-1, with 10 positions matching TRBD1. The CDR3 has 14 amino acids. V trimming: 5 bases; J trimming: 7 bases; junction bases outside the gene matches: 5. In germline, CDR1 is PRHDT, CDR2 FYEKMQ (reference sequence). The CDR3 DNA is TGTGCCAGCAGCCCAAGGGACAGGGGTAATGAGCAGTTCTTC. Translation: CASSPRDRGNEQFF.

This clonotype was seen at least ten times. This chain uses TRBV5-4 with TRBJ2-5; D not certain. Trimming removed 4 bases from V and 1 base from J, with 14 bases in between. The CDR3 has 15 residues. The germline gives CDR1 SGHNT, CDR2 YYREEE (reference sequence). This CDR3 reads CASSGVGQIQETQYF. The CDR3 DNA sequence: TGTGCCAGCAGCGGGGTTGGGCAGATCCAAGAGACCCAGTACTTC.

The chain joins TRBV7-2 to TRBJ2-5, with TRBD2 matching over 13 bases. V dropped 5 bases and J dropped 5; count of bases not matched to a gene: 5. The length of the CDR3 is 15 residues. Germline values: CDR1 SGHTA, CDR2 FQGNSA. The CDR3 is CASSLLAGGLETQYF. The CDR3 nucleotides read TGTGCCAGCAGCCTACTAGCGGGAGGGCTGGAGACCCAGTACTTC. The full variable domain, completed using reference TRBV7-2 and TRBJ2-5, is GAGVSQSPSNKVTEKGKDVELRCDPISGHTALYWYRQSLGQGLEFLIYFQGNSAPDKSGLPSDRFSAERTGGSVSTLTIQRTQQEDSAVYLCASSLLAGGLETQYFGPGTRLLVL.

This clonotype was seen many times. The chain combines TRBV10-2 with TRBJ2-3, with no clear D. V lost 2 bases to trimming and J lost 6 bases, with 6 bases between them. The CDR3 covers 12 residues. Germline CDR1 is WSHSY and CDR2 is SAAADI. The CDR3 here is CASSERRDTQYF. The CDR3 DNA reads TGCGCCAGCAGTGAGCGCCGGGATACGCAGTATTTT.

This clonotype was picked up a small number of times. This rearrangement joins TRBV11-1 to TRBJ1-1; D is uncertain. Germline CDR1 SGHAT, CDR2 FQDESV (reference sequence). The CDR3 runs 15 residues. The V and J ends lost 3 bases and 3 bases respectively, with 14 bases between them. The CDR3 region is CASSFVGLMDTEAFF. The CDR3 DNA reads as TGTGCCAGCAGCTTTGTAGGGCTAATGGACACTGAAGCTTTCTTT.

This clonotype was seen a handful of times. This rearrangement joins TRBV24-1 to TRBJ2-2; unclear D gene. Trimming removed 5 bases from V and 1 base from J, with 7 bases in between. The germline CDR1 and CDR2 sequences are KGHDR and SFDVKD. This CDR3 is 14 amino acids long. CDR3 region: CATSAGLNTGELFF. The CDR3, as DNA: TGTGCCACCAGTGCTGGGTTGAACACCGGGGAGCTGTTTTTT.

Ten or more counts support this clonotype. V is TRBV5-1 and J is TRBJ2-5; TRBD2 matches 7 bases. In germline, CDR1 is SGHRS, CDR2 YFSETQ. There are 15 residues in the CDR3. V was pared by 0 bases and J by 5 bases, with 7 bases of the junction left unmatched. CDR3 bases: TGCGCCAGCAGCTTGGGGGTGGCGGGAGAGGAGACCCAGTACTTC. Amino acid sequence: CASSLGVAGEETQYF.

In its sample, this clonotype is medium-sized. The CDR3 loop reads CASTPPFGTGDTDTQYF. In DNA, the CDR3 is TGTGCCAGCACCCCGCCGTTCGGGACAGGGGACACAGATACGCAGTATTTT. J is TRBJ2-3 and V is TRBV11-2, with 10 nucleotides matching TRBD1. CDR1 SGHAT and CDR2 FQNNGV come from the germline V gene. V was pared by 7 bases and J by 2 bases, with 12 bases of the junction left unmatched. This CDR3 is 17 amino acids long.

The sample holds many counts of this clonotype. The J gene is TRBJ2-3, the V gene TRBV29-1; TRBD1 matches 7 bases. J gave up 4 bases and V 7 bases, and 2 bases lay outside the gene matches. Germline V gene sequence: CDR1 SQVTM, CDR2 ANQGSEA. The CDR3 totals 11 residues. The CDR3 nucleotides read TGCAGCGGTGACAGGGCAGATACGCAGTATTTT. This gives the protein CSGDRADTQYF.